This T cell receptor (beta chain) originates from a study of OX40 agonist ivuxolimab in advanced cancers. Study-wide background: Of mixed ages from about 20 to 85 and averaging approximately 60 years, the group was about 80% male.

This table comes from immunoSEQ multiplex PCR, and its TCRdb copy is limited to in-frame clones, with some not included. The table records over 75,000 clones, around 87% of them present only once. Points from the study as a whole: Dosing at 0.1 to 3.0 mg/kg was accompanied by clonal expansion of CD4+ and CD8+ blood T cells by week 6. The authors also found low normalized T-cell clonal expansion in some nonresponders. More expanded clones were seen, on average, in CD8+ T cells than in CD4+.

The table lists this clone with many counts. The antigen is unknown. Germline lookup yields CDR1 SGHNT and CDR2 YYREEE (reference sequence). CDR3 size: 14 residues. V was clipped by 3 bases and J by 4 bases; unmatched bases: 6. This chain joins TRBV5-4 and TRBJ1-2; 7 bases map to TRBD1. The source was CD4+ or CD8+ T cells sorted from blood, collected in a trial of the OX40 agonist ivuxolimab. The sequence was obtained from an adult with an advanced solid tumor such as melanoma, head and neck, liver or kidney cancer. The CDR3 nucleotides are TGTGCCAGCAGCTCGGGGACAGTTCGCTATGGCTACACCTTC. This encodes CASSSGTVRYGYTF. Drawing the rest from reference TRBV5-4 and TRBJ1-2, the complete variable domain is ETGVTQSPTHLIKTRGQQVTLRCSSQSGHNTVSWYQQALGQGPQFIFQYYREEENGRGNFPPRFSGLQFPNYSSELNVNALELDDSALYLCASSSGTVRYGYTFGSGTRLTVV.